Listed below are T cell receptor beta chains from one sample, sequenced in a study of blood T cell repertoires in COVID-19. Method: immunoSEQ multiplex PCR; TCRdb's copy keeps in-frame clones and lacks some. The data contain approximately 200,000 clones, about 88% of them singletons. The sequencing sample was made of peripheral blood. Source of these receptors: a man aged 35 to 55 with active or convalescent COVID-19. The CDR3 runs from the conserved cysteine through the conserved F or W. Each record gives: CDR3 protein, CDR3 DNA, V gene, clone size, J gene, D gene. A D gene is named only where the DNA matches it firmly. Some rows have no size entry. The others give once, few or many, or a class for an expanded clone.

CDR3aa: CASTSPGTGSRKPQHF
CDR3nt: TGTGCCAGCACCTCACCTGGGACAGGGAGTCGGAAGCCCCAGCATTTT
v_gene: TRBV28
abundance: -
j_gene: TRBJ1-5
d_gene: TRBD1

CDR3aa: CASSLGGGDEQFF
CDR3nt: TGTGCCAGCAGCCTGGGAGGGGGCGATGAGCAGTTCTTC
v_gene: TRBV5-8
abundance: -
j_gene: TRBJ2-1
d_gene: -

CDR3aa: CASSTTGKGNQPQHF
CDR3nt: TGTGCCAGTAGTACGACAGGCAAAGGCAATCAGCCCCAGCATTTT
v_gene: TRBV19
abundance: -
j_gene: TRBJ1-5
d_gene: -

CDR3aa: CASSIGILSSGNTIYF
CDR3nt: TGTGCCAGTAGTATAGGAATTCTGAGCTCTGGAAACACCATATATTTT
v_gene: TRBV19
abundance: -
j_gene: TRBJ1-3
d_gene: -

CDR3aa: CASSTRDRGFSAFF
CDR3nt: TGTGCCAGTAGTACCCGGGACAGGGGGTTCTCAGCTTTCTTT
v_gene: TRBV19
abundance: -
j_gene: TRBJ1-1
d_gene: TRBD1

CDR3aa: CASSHEGQPQHF
CDR3nt: TGTGCCAGCAGCCATGAGGGACAGCCCCAGCATTTT
v_gene: TRBV28
abundance: -
j_gene: TRBJ1-5
d_gene: -

CDR3aa: CASSLATGRRYF
CDR3nt: TGTGCCAGCAGCTTGGCGACAGGGAGGAGGTATTTT
v_gene: TRBV28
abundance: -
j_gene: TRBJ2-3
d_gene: -

CDR3aa: CASSPRGPMIVAFF
CDR3nt: TGTGCCAGCAGTCCGAGGGGGCCGATGATTGTAGCTTTCTTT
v_gene: TRBV27
abundance: -
j_gene: TRBJ1-1
d_gene: TRBD1

CDR3aa: CASSPSRDREETQYF
CDR3nt: TGTGCCAGCAGTCCTTCAAGGGACAGGGAAGAGACCCAGTACTTC
v_gene: TRBV28
abundance: -
j_gene: TRBJ2-5
d_gene: TRBD1

CDR3aa: CASSLGAGASYEQYF
CDR3nt: TGTGCCAGCAGCTTGGGGGCGGGAGCCTCGTACGAGCAGTACTTC
v_gene: TRBV5-4
abundance: -
j_gene: TRBJ2-7
d_gene: TRBD2

CDR3aa: CASSSPGTGKDEQYF
CDR3nt: TGTGCCAGCAGTTCCCCCGGGACAGGGAAAGACGAGCAGTACTTC
v_gene: TRBV27
abundance: -
j_gene: TRBJ2-7
d_gene: TRBD1

CDR3aa: CASSQDRKGGYYEQYF
CDR3nt: TGCGCCAGCAGCCAAGATCGTAAAGGGGGATACTACGAGCAGTACTTC
v_gene: TRBV4-1
abundance: -
j_gene: TRBJ2-7
d_gene: -

CDR3aa: CASSAGNTEAFF
CDR3nt: TGTGCCAGTAGTGCCGGGAACACTGAAGCTTTCTTT
v_gene: TRBV19
abundance: -
j_gene: TRBJ1-1
d_gene: -

CDR3aa: CASSQDLSGLAGLYNEQFF
CDR3nt: TGTGCCAGCAGCCAAGATCTGAGTGGGCTAGCGGGGCTATACAATGAGCAGTTCTTC
v_gene: TRBV3-1/TRBV3-2
abundance: -
j_gene: TRBJ2-1
d_gene: TRBD2

CDR3aa: CASSPPGDQNYGYTF
CDR3nt: TGTGCCAGCAGCCCGCCGGGAGATCAAAACTATGGCTACACCTTC
v_gene: TRBV28
abundance: once
j_gene: TRBJ1-2
d_gene: -

CDR3aa: CASSPTGTGGVDEQFF
CDR3nt: TGTGCCAGCAGTCCTACCGGGACAGGGGGCGTCGATGAGCAGTTCTTC
v_gene: TRBV5-4
abundance: -
j_gene: TRBJ2-1
d_gene: TRBD1

CDR3aa: CASSSVGTDNYGYTF
CDR3nt: TGTGCCAGCAGCTCAGTCGGGACAGATAACTATGGCTACACCTTC
v_gene: TRBV5-4
abundance: -
j_gene: TRBJ1-2
d_gene: TRBD1

CDR3aa: CASSEPQGWGYTF
CDR3nt: TGTGCCAGCAGTGAGCCACAGGGTTGGGGCTACACCTTC
v_gene: TRBV6-1
abundance: once
j_gene: TRBJ1-2
d_gene: -

CDR3aa: CASSELIPGTALKQYF
CDR3nt: TGTGCCAGCAGTGAACTTATCCCCGGGACAGCCCTCAAGCAGTACTTC
v_gene: TRBV6-1
abundance: -
j_gene: TRBJ2-7
d_gene: TRBD1

CDR3aa: CASIGPNTGELFF
CDR3nt: TGTGCCAGCATCGGTCCGAACACCGGGGAGCTGTTTTTT
v_gene: TRBV3-1/TRBV3-2
abundance: -
j_gene: TRBJ2-2
d_gene: -

CDR3aa: CASSLTENYGYTF
CDR3nt: TGTGCCAGCAGCCTCACAGAGAACTATGGCTACACCTTC
v_gene: TRBV3-1/TRBV3-2
abundance: -
j_gene: TRBJ1-2
d_gene: -

CDR3aa: CASSYGTSGGGEQFF
CDR3nt: TGTGCCAGCAGTTACGGGACTAGCGGGGGGGGTGAGCAGTTCTTC
v_gene: TRBV27
abundance: -
j_gene: TRBJ2-1
d_gene: TRBD2

CDR3aa: CASSRGTRIYNEQFF
CDR3nt: TGTGCCAGTAGTAGGGGGACTAGGATCTACAATGAGCAGTTCTTC
v_gene: TRBV19
abundance: -
j_gene: TRBJ2-1
d_gene: TRBD2

CDR3aa: CASSLNAGEPTDTQYF
CDR3nt: TGTGCCAGCAGCTTAAATGCGGGGGAACCCACAGATACGCAGTATTTT
v_gene: TRBV11-2
abundance: -
j_gene: TRBJ2-3
d_gene: TRBD2

CDR3aa: CSVARQGETQYF
CDR3nt: TGCAGCGTTGCTCGGCAGGGAGAGACCCAGTACTTC
v_gene: TRBV29-1
abundance: -
j_gene: TRBJ2-5
d_gene: -

CDR3aa: CASIGRGASQETQYF
CDR3nt: TGTGCCAGCATAGGAAGAGGAGCGTCCCAAGAGACCCAGTACTTC
v_gene: TRBV6-5
abundance: -
j_gene: TRBJ2-5
d_gene: -

CDR3aa: CASSRTGESYNEQFF
CDR3nt: TGCGCCAGCAGCCGGACAGGGGAGTCCTACAATGAGCAGTTCTTC
v_gene: TRBV5-1
abundance: -
j_gene: TRBJ2-1
d_gene: TRBD1

CDR3aa: CASSPEGAAYGYTF
CDR3nt: TGCGCCAGCAGCCCCGAGGGGGCAGCCTATGGCTACACCTTC
v_gene: TRBV5-1
abundance: -
j_gene: TRBJ1-2
d_gene: TRBD1

CDR3aa: CAWSSPSYQETYEQYF
CDR3nt: TGTGCCTGGAGTTCCCCCTCGTACCAGGAAACCTACGAGCAGTACTTC
v_gene: TRBV30
abundance: -
j_gene: TRBJ2-7
d_gene: -

CDR3aa: CASSRNYGEQYF
CDR3nt: TGTGCCAGCAGTAGGAACTACGGGGAGCAGTACTTC
v_gene: TRBV6-5
abundance: -
j_gene: TRBJ2-7
d_gene: -

CDR3aa: CASSRGTAGSGNTIYF
CDR3nt: TGCGCCAGCAGCCGAGGGACAGCCGGCTCTGGAAACACCATATATTTT
v_gene: TRBV5-1
abundance: -
j_gene: TRBJ1-3
d_gene: TRBD1

CDR3aa: CASSFMTGTRSRAFF
CDR3nt: TGTGCCAGCAGCTTCATGACAGGAACCCGTTCCCGGGCTTTCTTT
v_gene: TRBV7-3
abundance: -
j_gene: TRBJ1-1
d_gene: -

CDR3aa: CASREWTGGIGTEAFF
CDR3nt: TGTGCCAGCAGAGAATGGACAGGGGGCATAGGCACTGAAGCTTTCTTT
v_gene: TRBV28
abundance: -
j_gene: TRBJ1-1
d_gene: TRBD1

CDR3aa: CASSVLGQLHGYTF
CDR3nt: TGTGCCAGCAGTGTCCTGGGACAGTTGCATGGCTACACCTTC
v_gene: TRBV2
abundance: -
j_gene: TRBJ1-2
d_gene: TRBD1

CDR3aa: CASSVGQGFDEQYF
CDR3nt: TGTGCCAGCAGCGTAGGACAGGGGTTCGACGAGCAGTACTTC
v_gene: TRBV9
abundance: -
j_gene: TRBJ2-7
d_gene: TRBD1

CDR3aa: CATSEGTSYGYTF
CDR3nt: TGTGCCACCAGTGAGGGGACTTCCTATGGCTACACCTTC
v_gene: TRBV24-1
abundance: -
j_gene: TRBJ1-2
d_gene: -

CDR3aa: CASSLQGKEQPQHF
CDR3nt: TGTGCCAGCAGTTTACAGGGAAAGGAACAGCCCCAGCATTTT
v_gene: TRBV28
abundance: -
j_gene: TRBJ1-5
d_gene: -

CDR3aa: CAWSVGGDYEQYF
CDR3nt: TGTGCCTGGAGTGTAGGGGGAGACTACGAGCAGTACTTC
v_gene: TRBV30
abundance: -
j_gene: TRBJ2-7
d_gene: -

CDR3aa: CASSLEGPEGETQYF
CDR3nt: TGTGCCAGCAGCTTAGAGGGCCCCGAGGGAGAGACCCAGTACTTC
v_gene: TRBV7-3
abundance: few
j_gene: TRBJ2-5
d_gene: -

CDR3aa: CASSRRGNTEAFF
CDR3nt: TGTGCCAGCAGTCGCAGGGGAAACACTGAAGCTTTCTTT
v_gene: TRBV12-3/TRBV12-4
abundance: -
j_gene: TRBJ1-1
d_gene: -

CDR3aa: CASSFNSYEQYF
CDR3nt: TGTGCCAGCAGTTTCAACTCCTACGAGCAGTACTTC
v_gene: TRBV12-3/TRBV12-4
abundance: -
j_gene: TRBJ2-7
d_gene: -

CDR3aa: CASNPSASSYEQYF
CDR3nt: TGTGCCAGCAATCCTAGCGCTAGCTCCTACGAGCAGTACTTC
v_gene: TRBV27
abundance: -
j_gene: TRBJ2-7
d_gene: -

CDR3aa: CMKGGRYEQYF
CDR3nt: TGTATGAAGGGGGGGAGATACGAGCAGTACTTC
v_gene: TRBV5-6
abundance: -
j_gene: TRBJ2-7
d_gene: -

CDR3aa: CATSDAGSGANVLTF
CDR3nt: TGTGCCACCAGTGATGCGGGTTCCGGGGCCAACGTCCTGACTTTC
v_gene: TRBV24-1
abundance: -
j_gene: TRBJ2-6
d_gene: -

CDR3aa: CASSFQDTQYF
CDR3nt: TGTGCCAGCAGCTTCCAAGATACGCAGTATTTT
v_gene: TRBV3-1/TRBV3-2
abundance: -
j_gene: TRBJ2-3
d_gene: -

CDR3aa: CASSSTSRQGAGGAFF
CDR3nt: TGTGCCAGCAGCTCTACGTCCCGGCAGGGGGCTGGGGGAGCTTTCTTT
v_gene: TRBV7-2
abundance: -
j_gene: TRBJ1-1
d_gene: TRBD1

CDR3aa: CASSPHGGQRTFF
CDR3nt: TGTGCCAGCAGTCCTCATGGCGGACAGAGGACTTTCTTT
v_gene: TRBV28
abundance: -
j_gene: TRBJ1-1
d_gene: -

CDR3aa: CASSQGLEQYF
CDR3nt: TGCGCCAGCAGTCAGGGGCTCGAGCAGTACTTC
v_gene: TRBV4-1
abundance: -
j_gene: TRBJ2-7
d_gene: -

CDR3aa: CASSIRRPQSEKLFF
CDR3nt: TGTGCCAGTAGTATCCGGAGACCTCAGAGTGAAAAACTGTTTTTT
v_gene: TRBV19
abundance: -
j_gene: TRBJ1-4
d_gene: -

CDR3aa: CLGQGDYGYTF
CDR3nt: TGCCTCGGACAGGGCGACTATGGCTACACCTTC
v_gene: TRBV29-1
abundance: -
j_gene: TRBJ1-2
d_gene: TRBD1

CDR3aa: CASSLGTGPGNTIYF
CDR3nt: TGTGCCAGCAGCTTAGGGACAGGGCCCGGAAACACCATATATTTT
v_gene: TRBV7-3
abundance: -
j_gene: TRBJ1-3
d_gene: TRBD1

CDR3aa: CASSLQGLAGFTGELFF
CDR3nt: TGTGCCAGCAGCTTACAGGGACTAGCGGGATTCACCGGGGAGCTGTTTTTT
v_gene: TRBV11-2
abundance: -
j_gene: TRBJ2-2
d_gene: TRBD2

CDR3aa: CASSPGLAGALTKNIQYF
CDR3nt: TGTGCCAGCAGCCCGGGACTAGCGGGGGCCCTAACCAAAAACATTCAGTACTTC
v_gene: TRBV7-9
abundance: -
j_gene: TRBJ2-4
d_gene: TRBD2

CDR3aa: CATSPRPGRGTGELFF
CDR3nt: TGTGCCACCAGTCCTAGACCGGGTCGGGGCACCGGGGAGCTGTTTTTT
v_gene: TRBV24-1
abundance: few
j_gene: TRBJ2-2
d_gene: -

CDR3aa: CASSEYLSVEYNEQFF
CDR3nt: TGTGCCAGCAGTGAATATCTCTCCGTGGAGTACAATGAGCAGTTCTTC
v_gene: TRBV6-1
abundance: -
j_gene: TRBJ2-1
d_gene: -

CDR3aa: CASSGLAETQYF
CDR3nt: TGTGCCAGCAGTGGACTAGCAGAGACCCAGTACTTC
v_gene: TRBV6-4
abundance: few
j_gene: TRBJ2-5
d_gene: TRBD2

CDR3aa: CASSGGWGDVSNYGYTF
CDR3nt: TGTGCCAGCAGTGGCGGATGGGGGGACGTCTCTAACTATGGCTACACCTTC
v_gene: TRBV6-1
abundance: few
j_gene: TRBJ1-2
d_gene: -